The next 30 T cell receptor beta chains were all read from a single sample in a study of cytomegalovirus exposure and HLA in healthy donors. The primer mix had 60 Vbeta and 13 Jbeta primers. Only in-frame clones appear in the TCRdb table, and some are missing; sequencing was by immunoSEQ multiplex PCR. The sample has around 130,000 clones, over 75% seen once. The sequenced sample was PBMCs. The source of these receptors is a middle-aged man in good health and CMV-seronegative.

The chain uses TRBV27 and TRBJ2-1; D uncertain. Germline V gives CDR1 MNHEY, CDR2 SMNVEV (reference sequence). The CDR3 is 12 residues long. Between the trimmed V and J ends, which lost 4 bases and 7 bases, there was a span of 8 bases. The CDR3 here is CASSSVLNEQFF. The CDR3 DNA reads TGTGCCAGCAGTTCAGTTTTGAATGAGCAGTTCTTC.

The rearrangement uses TRBV6-5 and TRBJ2-1, with 8 bases that match TRBD2. Looked up from germline, CDR1 is MNHEY and CDR2 is SVGAGI. The junction had 4 bases not matched to a gene; V was cut back by 0 bases and J by 3 bases. The CDR3 spans 16 residues. In nucleotides, the CDR3 is TGTGCCAGCAGTTACTCGGGCGGGGGGATCTACAATGAGCAGTTCTTC. It encodes CASSYSGGGIYNEQFF.

The J gene is TRBJ1-2, the V gene TRBV6-5; D is uncertain. Germline lookup yields CDR1 MNHEY and CDR2 SVGAGI. The CDR3 sequence is 14 residues long. Trimming shortened V by 1 base and J by 4 bases, and 10 bases separated the two germline ends. CDR3 in DNA: TGTGCCAGCAGTTACTTGGGCCAGGTCTATGGCTACACCTTC. Translating it yields CASSYLGQVYGYTF.

The chain is built from TRBV25-1 and TRBJ1-2; 7 nucleotides agree with TRBD1. The germline CDR1 and CDR2 sequences are MGHDK and SYGVNS. The trim removed 4 bases at V and 2 bases at J, leaving 4 bases unmatched. The CDR3 length is 14 residues. CDR3 protein: CASSGDSTNYGYTF. DNA for the CDR3: TGTGCCAGCAGTGGGGACAGTACAAACTATGGCTACACCTTC.

This clone was found once. The DNA for the CDR3 is TGTGCCAGCTCTCAGGGAGGCTCCTACAATGAGCAGTTCTTC. This sequence encodes CASSQGGSYNEQFF. The chain has TRBV18 and TRBJ2-1, with D maybe TRBD2 (6 bases). This CDR3 is built from 14 residues. Germline V CDR1 and CDR2: KGHSH, LQKENI. Trimming took off 6 bases at V and 0 bases at J, with 9 bases between the two ends. Together with reference TRBV18 and TRBJ2-1, the CDR3 gives the full variable domain: NAGVMQNPRHLVRRRGQEARLRCSPMKGHSHVYWYRQLPEEGLKFMVYLQKENIIDESGMPKERFSAEFPKEGPSILRIQQVVRGDSAAYFCASSQGGSYNEQFFGPGTRLTVL.

V is TRBV6-5 and J is TRBJ2-3; 9 nucleotides line up with TRBD1. V dropped 2 bases and J dropped 4; count of bases not matched to a gene: 4. Germline V gives CDR1 MNHEY, CDR2 SVGAGI. The CDR3 contains 15 residues. CDR3 sequence (DNA): TGTGCCAGCAGTTACGGGACAGGGAAAGCAGATACGCAGTATTTT. Residues: CASSYGTGKADTQYF.

The chain links TRBV7-2 to TRBJ2-1; 9 positions agree with TRBD2. This CDR3 has 15 amino acids. V was clipped by 5 bases and J by 1 base; unmatched bases: 3. CDR1 and CDR2 (germline): SGHTA, FQGNSA. CDR3 region: CASSVLAGSYNEQFF. The DNA for the CDR3 is TGTGCCAGCAGCGTCCTAGCGGGGTCCTACAATGAGCAGTTCTTC.

This rearrangement joins TRBV11-1 to TRBJ2-5; 10 bases fit TRBD2. The V gene's germline CDR1 is SGHAT and CDR2 FQDESV (reference sequence). The length of the CDR3 is 16 residues. V lost 5 bases, J lost 0 bases, and 6 bases stayed unmatched. This chain's CDR3 is CASSPQGLADQETQYF. The CDR3 DNA reads as TGTGCCAGCAGCCCGCAAGGACTAGCGGACCAAGAGACCCAGTACTTC.

This chain joins TRBV7-6 and TRBJ2-4; possibly TRBD1 for D (6 bases). This CDR3 contains 17 residues. Deletions cut 5 bases from V and 1 base from J, with 18 bases between. Germline lookup yields CDR1 SGHVS and CDR2 FNYEAQ. For the CDR3, the DNA is TGTGCCAGCAGCCGACAGGAATCTCTTACGGCCAAAAACATTCAGTACTTC. This encodes CASSRQESLTAKNIQYF.

The V and J genes are TRBV6-6 and TRBJ1-1; 8 bases are shared with TRBD1. Germline trimming cut 7 bases from V and 1 base from J; bases unmatched to any gene: 5. The germline V gene has CDR1 MNHNY and CDR2 SVGAGI (reference sequence). The CDR3 runs 14 residues. The CDR3 region is CASTIGTGNTEAFF. The CDR3 DNA is TGTGCCAGCACCATTGGGACAGGGAACACTGAAGCTTTCTTT.

This clone was seen only a few times. This chain links TRBV2 with TRBJ2-7; perhaps TRBD1 as D (6 bases). CDR3 length: 16 amino acids. In germline, CDR1 is SNHLY, CDR2 FYNNEI. Trimming left V 2 bases short and J 4 bases short, with 18 bases between. The CDR3 DNA follows: TGTGCCAGCAGTGAACAATTTTGGACAGTAAATTACGAGCAGTACTTC. Protein product: CASSEQFWTVNYEQYF.

The V gene is TRBV5-4, the J gene TRBJ1-4; TRBD1 matches 8 bases. With V trimmed by 0 bases and J by 7 bases, 2 bases remained unmatched. The CDR3 runs 14 residues. Germline V gene sequence: CDR1 SGHNT, CDR2 YYREEE (reference sequence). The CDR3 bases are TGTGCCAGCAGCTTGGGGACAGGGCCTGAAAAACTGTTTTTT. The encoded protein is CASSLGTGPEKLFF.

This clone appeared a single time. The V gene is TRBV12-5, the J gene TRBJ2-7, with TRBD2 matching 7 bases. J gave up 4 bases and V 2 bases, and 5 bases lay outside the gene matches. The germline V gene has CDR1 LGHNT and CDR2 FRNRAP. CDR3 length equals 14 residues. CDR3 residues: CASGLTGGLYEQYF. Here the CDR3 DNA reads TGTGCTAGTGGTTTGACGGGAGGTCTATACGAGCAGTACTTC.

This clone was found a few times. J is TRBJ2-1 and V is TRBV7-9; D is unclear. The CDR3 consists of 12 residues. The germline gives CDR1 SEHNR, CDR2 FQNEAQ (reference sequence). The V end was cut by 3 bases, the J end by 6 bases, with 6 bases between. The chain's CDR3 is CASSFRLNEQFF. For the CDR3, the DNA is TGTGCCAGCAGCTTTCGACTCAATGAGCAGTTCTTC.

The V gene is TRBV9, the J gene TRBJ2-7; no firm D call. Trimming took off 0 bases at V and 0 bases at J, with 10 bases between the two ends. The CDR3 length is 15 residues. Germline V gives CDR1 SGDLS, CDR2 YYNGEE. CDR3 sequence: CASSVGGTFSYEQYF. CDR3 coding DNA: TGTGCCAGCAGCGTAGGAGGCACATTCTCCTACGAGCAGTACTTC.

This clone was detected once. The rearrangement joins TRBV9 to TRBJ1-1; 9 bases are shared with TRBD1. CDR1 and CDR2 from the germline V gene are SGDLS and YYNGEE. The CDR3 is 15 residues long. V shed 4 bases, J shed 3 bases, and the junction held 7 bases outside the gene matches. The CDR3 DNA reads TGTGCCAGCAGCCCAACAGGGGGCTCGGACACTGAAGCTTTCTTT. Translation gives CASSPTGGSDTEAFF.

This chain uses TRBV9 with TRBJ2-7; D possibly corresponds to TRBD1 (5 bases). The CDR3 length is 14 residues. Trimming removed 0 bases from V and 2 bases from J, with 9 bases in between. Looked up from germline, CDR1 is SGDLS and CDR2 is YYNGEE. In nucleotides, the CDR3 is TGTGCCAGCAGCGTAGGGGGCGGTCCCTACGAGCAGTACTTC. Translated, it gives CASSVGGGPYEQYF.

This rearrangement joins TRBV19 to TRBJ2-5; 9 bases line up with TRBD2. The J call is uncertain, as TRBJ2-7 better fits the DNA end. This CDR3 has 15 residues. Per the germline V gene, CDR1 is LNHDA and CDR2 is SQIVND (reference sequence). CDR3 sequence: CASSSAAGGLYEQYF. CDR3 nucleotides: TGTGCCAGTAGTTCCGCAGCGGGAGGCCTCTACGAGCAGTACTTC.

The chain combines TRBV5-8 with TRBJ2-1; 9 bases are a match to TRBD1. The CDR3 is 14 residues long. Germline CDR1 SGHTS, CDR2 YDEGEE. With V trimmed by 3 bases and J by 4 bases, 2 bases remained unmatched. CDR3 residues: CASSSGTGYNEQFF. CDR3 sequence (DNA): TGTGCCAGCAGCTCCGGGACAGGGTACAATGAGCAGTTCTTC.

The CDR3 DNA follows: TGTGCCAGCAGCCAAGTGGGGGCGGGGGGGCGGCAAGAGACCCAGTACTTC. Its translation is CASSQVGAGGRQETQYF. The V gene is TRBV4-2, the J gene TRBJ2-5, with 9 bases fitting TRBD2. The CDR3 extends over 17 amino acids. Per germline, CDR1 LGHNA and CDR2 YNFKEQ. Germline trimming cut 1 base from V and 2 bases from J; bases unmatched to any gene: 8.

This chain uses TRBV7-9 with TRBJ1-6; a weak D match, TRBD1 (5 bases). The CDR3 spans 15 residues. The germline V and J ends were trimmed by 5 bases and 10 bases, with 18 bases remaining between them. The V gene's germline CDR1 is SEHNR and CDR2 FQNEAQ (reference sequence). CDR3: CASSKNQGFNSPLHF. The DNA for the CDR3 is TGTGCCAGCAGCAAAAACCAGGGTTTTAACTCACCCCTCCACTTT.

This chain joins TRBV30 and TRBJ1-2; D might be TRBD1 (5 bases). The germline V and J ends were trimmed by 4 bases and 4 bases, with 13 bases remaining between them. There are 13 residues in the CDR3. Germline V gives CDR1 GTSNPN, CDR2 SVGIG (reference sequence). The CDR3 spells CAWTNGAAYGYTF. CDR3 nucleotides: TGTGCCTGGACGAATGGGGCAGCCTATGGCTACACCTTC.

There are a few counts of this clone. The chain has TRBV30 and TRBJ2-3; weak D call: TRBD2 (5 bases). Germline assignment: CDR1 GTSNPN and CDR2 SVGIG (reference sequence). The CDR3 is 14 residues long. Trimming stripped 3 bases from V and 0 bases from J, with 10 bases between. In nucleotides, the CDR3 is TGTGCCTGGAGAGCGGTACCCAGCACAGATACGCAGTATTTT. Its translation: CAWRAVPSTDTQYF. Full variable domain (remainder filled in from reference TRBV30 and TRBJ2-3): SQTIHQWPATLVQPVGSPLSLECTVEGTSNPNLYWYRQAAGRGLQLLFYSVGIGQISSEVPQNLSASRPQDRQFILSSKKLLLSDSGFYLCAWRAVPSTDTQYFGPGTRLTVL.

The CDR3 region is CAVGTSGRNTGELFF. For the CDR3, the DNA is TGTGCCGTCGGGACTAGCGGGAGGAACACCGGGGAGCTGTTTTTT. This chain uses TRBV10-3 with TRBJ2-2; 14 positions agree with TRBD2. The V gene's germline CDR1 is ENHRY and CDR2 SYGVKD. J gave up 1 base and V 11 bases, and 3 bases lay outside the gene matches. The CDR3 has 15 residues.

The rearrangement uses TRBV25-1 and TRBJ2-1, with D maybe TRBD2 (7 bases). Deletions cut 5 bases from V and 0 bases from J, with 20 bases between. This CDR3 has 18 amino acids. Germline V lookup: CDR1 MGHDK, CDR2 SYGVNS. CDR3 coding DNA: TGTGCCAGCAGTTCCTACGGCGGGGGCGGGAGCTCCTACAATGAGCAGTTCTTC. Translating it yields CASSSYGGGGSSYNEQFF.

The chain employs TRBV5-1 and TRBJ2-3, with TRBD2 matching over 8 bases. V shed 4 bases and J 1 base; nucleotides not matched to a gene: 5. The CDR3 runs to 15 residues. Germline V lookup: CDR1 SGHRS, CDR2 YFSETQ. CDR3 in DNA: TGCGCCAGCAGCACCGGGACTAGGGGCACAGATACGCAGTATTTT. Encoded protein: CASSTGTRGTDTQYF.

The rearrangement links TRBV6-1 to TRBJ1-3, with D possibly matching TRBD1 (6 bases). From germline, CDR1 is MNHNS and CDR2 SASEGT. V was shortened by 4 bases and J by 2 bases, with 18 bases between the two germline ends. CDR3 size: 17 residues. The CDR3 DNA sequence: TGTGCCAGCAGTGTGAGCAACAGGGTTTTCGCTGGAAACACCATATATTTT. Amino acids: CASSVSNRVFAGNTIYF.

This clone was seen only a few times. The J gene is TRBJ1-4, the V gene TRBV19; 7 bases agree with TRBD1. J was trimmed by 9 bases and V by 4 bases; bases with no gene match: 8. Germline CDR1 and CDR2: LNHDA and SQIVND (reference sequence). The CDR3 totals 14 residues. The CDR3 DNA reads as TGTGCCAGTAGTAAGGGACAGACGATGAAAAAACTGTTTTTT. Protein sequence: CASSKGQTMKKLFF. Combining the CDR3 with reference TRBV19 and TRBJ1-4 gives the whole variable domain DGGITQSPKYLFRKEGQNVTLSCEQNLNHDAMYWYRQDPGQGLRLIYYSQIVNDFQKGDIAEGYSVSREKKESFPLTVTSAQKNPTAFYLCASSKGQTMKKLFFGSGTQLSVL.

The sample holds one count of this clone. The DNA for the CDR3 is TGTGCCAGTAGCCGGAACCCTTCGGGACAGGCCACTGAAGCTTTCTTT. Translated: CASSRNPSGQATEAFF. This chain joins TRBV19 and TRBJ1-1; TRBD1 matches at 8 bases. Germline V gene data show CDR1 as LNHDA and CDR2 as SQIVND (reference sequence). V trimming: 6 bases; J trimming: 4 bases; junction bases outside the gene matches: 13. This CDR3 has 16 amino acids.

In DNA, the CDR3 is TGTGCCAGTAGTGCGTCCGGGGGGGGCCTAGGCTCCTATAATTCACCCCTCCACTTT. Translating gives CASSASGGGLGSYNSPLHF. The chain uses TRBV19 and TRBJ1-6; D may be TRBD1 (6 bases). V was shortened by 5 bases and J by 0 bases, with 20 bases between the two germline ends. The CDR3 consists of 19 residues. CDR1 LNHDA and CDR2 SQIVND come from the germline V gene (reference sequence).